Following are 27 T cell receptor beta chains from one sample sequenced in a study of shared clonotypes between healthy human individuals. The assay was immunoSEQ multiplex PCR, and TCRdb's table has in-frame clones only and misses some. The data hold around 1,100,000 clones, with 70% to 80% observed a single time. Sequenced: memory CD4+ T cells from PBMCs. Subset defined: CD45RA-negative fraction. The receptors were sampled from a man between 18 and 35 years old in good health. Some clones in this sample may be carry-over from other donors' samples.

The rearrangement joins TRBV5-1 to TRBJ1-4, with 7 bases that match TRBD1. This CDR3 region has 15 residues. V lost 2 bases, J lost 6 bases, and 7 bases stayed unmatched. The germline gives CDR1 SGHRS, CDR2 YFSETQ. CDR3 sequence reads: CASSFLGTADEKLFF. For the CDR3, the DNA is TGCGCCAGCAGCTTCCTCGGGACAGCTGATGAAAAACTGTTTTTT.

V is TRBV14 and J is TRBJ1-2; no firm D call. The CDR3 contains 13 residues. The V end lost 0 bases, the J end lost 8 bases, and 10 bases lay between the germline ends. The V gene's germline CDR1 is SGHDN and CDR2 FVKESK. CDR3 region: CASSQERPGGYTF. CDR3 DNA sequence: TGTGCCAGCAGCCAAGAGAGGCCGGGAGGCTACACCTTC.

CDR3 in DNA: TGTGCCAGCAGTCAAGCAGGGAAAGGCTACACCTTC. Translated: CASSQAGKGYTF. The chain carries TRBV6-5 and TRBJ1-2; tentatively, D is TRBD1 (5 bases). V dropped 5 bases and J dropped 8 bases, with 12 bases sitting between them. The CDR3 contains 12 residues. CDR1 is MNHEY and CDR2 is SVGAGI in the germline V gene.

This sequence joins TRBV5-4 and TRBJ1-2, with TRBD1 identical over 10 bases. With V trimmed by 3 bases and J by 8 bases, 7 bases remained unmatched. The CDR3 totals 14 residues. Germline V gene sequence: CDR1 SGHNT, CDR2 YYREEE (reference sequence). DNA of the CDR3: TGTGCCAGCAGCTGGGTACAGGGACAGGGGGGCTACACCTTC. Amino acid sequence: CASSWVQGQGGYTF.

This chain joins TRBV28 and TRBJ2-1; D unresolved. This CDR3 has 13 amino acids. Germline V gene sequence: CDR1 MDHEN, CDR2 SYDVKM. The ends were cut back, 10 bases at V and 3 bases at J, with 13 bases in the middle. The CDR3 DNA follows: TGTGCCACCTCCCTCGACGGCTACAATGAGCAGTTCTTC. Residues: CATSLDGYNEQFF.

The chain carries TRBV5-1 and TRBJ2-7; D gene unclear. V lost 5 bases and J lost 0, with 12 bases in between. Germline CDR1 SGHRS, CDR2 YFSETQ. This CDR3 has 14 amino acids. The CDR3 region is CASSLRINSYEQYF. CDR3 DNA: TGCGCCAGCAGTCTTAGGATAAACTCCTACGAGCAGTACTTC.

In this sample, this clone turned up once. V usage is TRBV28 and J usage is TRBJ1-2; TRBD1 agrees at 9 bases. The germline CDR1 and CDR2 sequences are MDHEN and SYDVKM. The CDR3 contains 14 residues. The J segment lost 9 bases and the V segment lost 4 bases, leaving 9 bases of the junction unmatched. The chain's CDR3 is CASSSPGQGHSYTF. CDR3 nucleotides: TGTGCCAGCAGTTCACCGGGACAGGGTCATAGCTACACCTTC.

This clone was observed a handful of times. This chain uses TRBV5-1 with TRBJ2-1; TRBD2 aligns across 10 bases. The CDR3 runs to 16 residues. Germline-derived CDR1 and CDR2 are SGHRS and YFSETQ. With V trimmed by 4 bases and J by 1 base, 5 bases remained unmatched. The CDR3 DNA reads as TGCGCCAGCAGCCCTAGCGGGGGAATATCCTACAATGAGCAGTTCTTC. This codes for CASSPSGGISYNEQFF. Drawing the rest from reference TRBV5-1 and TRBJ2-1, the complete variable domain is KAGVTQTPRYLIKTRGQQVTLSCSPISGHRSVSWYQQTPGQGLQFLFEYFSETQRNKGNFPGRFSGRQFSNSRSEMNVSTLELGDSALYLCASSPSGGISYNEQFFGPGTRLTVL.

The V gene is TRBV7-3, the J gene TRBJ1-6; possible D gene TRBD1, 5 bases. CDR1 and CDR2 (germline): SGHTA, FQGTGA. The CDR3 extends over 13 amino acids. Trimming took 3 bases from V and 8 from J, leaving 8 bases between them. The CDR3 spells CASSFLGDSPLHF. The CDR3 DNA follows: TGTGCCAGCAGCTTCTTAGGGGATTCACCCCTCCACTTT.

V is TRBV6-6 and J is TRBJ1-1; 9 positions agree with TRBD1. Germline V gene sequence: CDR1 MNHNY, CDR2 SVGAGI (reference sequence). V lost 5 bases, J lost 6 bases, and 7 bases stayed unmatched. The CDR3 extends over 14 amino acids. The chain's CDR3 is CASSRRQGDAEAFF. CDR3 DNA sequence: TGTGCCAGCAGTCGCCGACAGGGGGACGCTGAAGCTTTCTTT.

The chain joins TRBV6-4 to TRBJ1-3; D perhaps matches TRBD1 (5 bases). The CDR3 loop spans 18 amino acids. Between the trimmed V and J ends, which lost 6 bases and 0 bases, there was a span of 21 bases. Germline V gene sequence: CDR1 MRHNA, CDR2 SNTAGT. CDR3 protein: CASSPGPVRPYSGNTIYF. The CDR3 DNA is TGTGCCAGCAGCCCGGGACCTGTGCGTCCCTACTCTGGAAACACCATATATTTT.

The V and J genes are TRBV9 and TRBJ2-3; TRBD2 matches 10 bases. Germline-derived CDR1 and CDR2 are SGDLS and YYNGEE. V was clipped by 5 bases and J by 8 bases; unmatched bases: 5. The CDR3 spans 13 residues. CDR3 loop: CASRAGGPGTQYF. The CDR3 DNA reads as TGTGCCAGCAGAGCGGGAGGGCCAGGTACGCAGTATTTT.

The J gene is TRBJ2-2, the V gene TRBV5-1; TRBD2 matches at 9 bases. Trimming took 4 bases from V and 5 from J; bases not matched to a gene: 3. The CDR3 runs to 14 residues. Germline values: CDR1 SGHRS, CDR2 YFSETQ. DNA of the CDR3: TGCGCCAGCAGCCCAGCGGGGGGAACCGGGGAGCTGTTTTTT. The encoded protein is CASSPAGGTGELFF. The whole variable domain, filled in from reference TRBV5-1 and TRBJ2-2, reads KAGVTQTPRYLIKTRGQQVTLSCSPISGHRSVSWYQQTPGQGLQFLFEYFSETQRNKGNFPGRFSGRQFSNSRSEMNVSTLELGDSALYLCASSPAGGTGELFFGEGSRLTVL.

The chain joins TRBV28 to TRBJ2-7; perhaps D is TRBD1 or TRBD2 (5 bases each). This CDR3 spans 14 amino acids. Trimming removed 6 bases at V and 5 bases at J, with 17 bases between. Germline V gene sequence: CDR1 MDHEN, CDR2 SYDVKM. Here the CDR3 DNA reads TGTGCCAGCAGGTCCTCGAGGGGTGAACACGAGCAGTACTTC. Translation: CASRSSRGEHEQYF.

The gene calls are TRBV19 and TRBJ1-2, with a weak D call TRBD1 (5 bases). The length of the CDR3 is 17 residues. The germline gives CDR1 LNHDA, CDR2 SQIVND (reference sequence). Trimming shortened V by 3 bases and J by 4 bases, and 21 bases separated the two germline ends. The CDR3 DNA is TGTGCCAGTAGTATTAGCCCACCGGGGCGGACCTTCTATGGCTACACCTTC. Residues: CASSISPPGRTFYGYTF.

The chain recombines TRBV27 with TRBJ2-7; D is possibly TRBD1 (5 bases). Trimming took 2 bases from V and 5 from J, leaving 13 bases between them. The CDR3 loop spans 14 amino acids. From germline, CDR1 is MNHEY and CDR2 SMNVEV (reference sequence). The CDR3: CASSLVGRVNEQYF. The CDR3 nucleotides read TGTGCCAGCAGTTTAGTGGGCAGGGTCAACGAGCAGTACTTC.

The chain joins TRBV4-1 to TRBJ2-3; maybe TRBD2 (6 bases). This CDR3 region has 16 residues. Germline CDR1 MGHRA, CDR2 YSYEKL. V lost 0 bases and J lost 1, with 11 bases in between. The CDR3 DNA is TGCGCCAGCAGCCAAGACCTTAGCGGTCGCACAGATACGCAGTATTTT. This codes for CASSQDLSGRTDTQYF.

The chain uses TRBV30 and TRBJ2-5; TRBD1 is a possible D gene (5 bases). CDR1 and CDR2 from the germline V gene are GTSNPN and SVGIG (reference sequence). V gave up 5 bases and J gave up 0 bases, with 10 bases separating them. This CDR3 contains 13 residues. CDR3 sequence (DNA): TGTGCCTGGGAACCAGGGTACCAAGAGACCCAGTACTTC. Its translation is CAWEPGYQETQYF. The complete variable domain, with remaining parts taken from reference TRBV30 and TRBJ2-5, reads SQTIHQWPATLVQPVGSPLSLECTVEGTSNPNLYWYRQAAGRGLQLLFYSVGIGQISSEVPQNLSASRPQDRQFILSSKKLLLSDSGFYLCAWEPGYQETQYFGPGTRLLVL.

This clone was seen ten or more times. This chain joins TRBV27 and TRBJ2-5; D gene unclear. Trimming left V 8 bases short and J 1 base short, with 11 bases between. The CDR3 extends over 13 amino acids. From germline, CDR1 is MNHEY and CDR2 SMNVEV (reference sequence). The CDR3 is CASLLCPQETQYF. CDR3 nucleotide sequence: TGTGCCAGCCTCTTATGCCCCCAAGAGACCCAGTACTTC.

J is TRBJ2-2 and V is TRBV7-8; 8 bases line up with TRBD2. J lost 5 bases, V lost 5 bases, and 13 bases had no gene match. This CDR3 has 17 amino acids. Germline V gene sequence: CDR1 SGHVS, CDR2 FQNEAQ. DNA for the CDR3: TGTGCCAGCAGCCGGCTAGGTCTAGCGGGCTCTACCGGGGAGCTGTTTTTT. Its protein is CASSRLGLAGSTGELFF. Combining the CDR3 with reference TRBV7-8 and TRBJ2-2 gives the whole variable domain GAGVSQSPRYKVAKRGQDVALRCDPISGHVSLFWYQQALGQGPEFLTYFQNEAQLDKSGLPSDRFFAERPEGSVSTLKIQRTQQEDSAVYLCASSRLGLAGSTGELFFGEGSRLTVL.

Comments on this clone: This may arise from a read error, as a much more abundant clone is one base away. Other nucleotide sequences in the sample specify the same CDR3. V gene TRBV18 combines with J gene TRBJ2-5; D not certain. The end of the DNA fits TRBJ2-7 better, so the J call may be wrong. CDR1 is KGHSH, CDR2 LQKENI, per germline. The CDR3 totals 12 residues. CDR3 sequence reads: CASSPDPYEQYF. CDR3 in DNA: TGTGCCAGCTCACCCGACCCCTACGAGCAGTACTTC.

The V and J genes are TRBV11-2 and TRBJ2-2; perhaps TRBD2 as D (6 bases). Germline loops: CDR1 SGHAT, CDR2 FQNNGV. The CDR3 extends over 16 amino acids. With 3 bases removed from V and 1 base from J, the gap between germline ends came to 12 bases. CDR3 sequence (DNA): TGTGCCAGCAGCTTGAGGCGGGGCATGAACACCGGGGAGCTGTTTTTT. Translating gives CASSLRRGMNTGELFF. The variable domain in full, completed from reference TRBV11-2 and TRBJ2-2, reads EAGVAQSPRYKIIEKRQSVAFWCNPISGHATLYWYQQILGQGPKLLIQFQNNGVVDDSQLPKDRFSAERLKGVDSTLKIQPAKLEDSAVYLCASSLRRGMNTGELFFGEGSRLTVL.

The rearrangement links TRBV7-3 to TRBJ2-7; 9 nucleotides align to TRBD2. Trimming cost V 3 bases and J 5 bases; bases outside gene matches: 8. The length of the CDR3 is 15 residues. Germline V lookup: CDR1 SGHTA, CDR2 FQGTGA. CDR3: CASSLGTGLADEQYF. The CDR3 DNA sequence: TGTGCCAGCAGCTTGGGGACGGGACTAGCTGACGAGCAGTACTTC.

In this sample, this clone turned up many times. The CDR3 here is CASTPGSANTGELFF. The CDR3, as DNA: TGTGCCAGCACCCCGGGGAGCGCGAACACCGGGGAGCTGTTTTTT. The chain uses TRBV6-5 and TRBJ2-2, with a weak D call TRBD2 (5 bases). V shed 7 bases and J shed 0 bases, with 12 bases lying between them. CDR1 and CDR2 (germline): MNHEY, SVGAGI. This CDR3 spans 15 amino acids.

The genes are TRBV18 and TRBJ2-1, with 8 bases matching TRBD2. This CDR3 contains 16 residues. CDR1 and CDR2 (germline): KGHSH, LQKENI. Trimming at V came to 2 bases and at J to 2 bases, leaving 5 bases not matched to a gene. Written as DNA, the CDR3 is TGTGCCAGCTCACCAGTCGTGGGACTAGCCTACAATGAGCAGTTCTTC. Translation: CASSPVVGLAYNEQFF.

V usage is TRBV18 and J usage is TRBJ1-6; 8 nucleotides agree with TRBD1. Germline assignment: CDR1 KGHSH and CDR2 LQKENI. Trimming at V came to 2 bases and at J to 10 bases, leaving 10 bases not matched to a gene. The CDR3 is made up of 16 amino acids. The chain's CDR3 is CASSPDQGASGSPLHF. DNA of the CDR3: TGTGCCAGCTCACCAGATCAGGGGGCGTCAGGGTCACCCCTCCACTTT.

This sequence joins TRBV30 and TRBJ1-1; 8 bases fit TRBD1. Germline V gives CDR1 GTSNPN, CDR2 SVGIG (reference sequence). This CDR3 comprises 12 residues. Trimming cost V 4 bases and J 8 bases; bases outside gene matches: 6. CDR3 nucleotide sequence: TGTGCCTGGACCCTTACAGGGGGGGAAGCTTTCTTT. It yields the protein CAWTLTGGEAFF.